This T cell receptor beta chain was retrieved from a study of cytomegalovirus exposure and HLA in healthy donors. In the PCR, 60 Vbeta and 13 Jbeta primers were used. Measured with immunoSEQ multiplex PCR; TCRdb has only the in-frame clones, and not every one. The table shows 90,000 to 100,000 clones, with around three quarters occurring only once. Study-level points and caveats: There were around 160 TCR beta chains listed as cytomegalovirus-associated.

On this clone itself: Its antigen is not identified.

The junction had 18 bases not matched to a gene; V was cut back by 7 bases and J by 11 bases. Germline values: CDR1 SGHNT, CDR2 YYREEE (reference sequence). CDR3 length: 15 amino acids. Sequencing was performed on PBMCs. The receptor's source is a man aged 55-75 years in good health and CMV-seropositive. The gene calls are TRBV5-4 and TRBJ2-5; 9 nucleotides line up with TRBD2. CDR3 coding DNA: TGTGCCAGCTCCTTTACGGGAGCGGGGGGTGGAGAGCAGTACTTC. Amino acids: CASSFTGAGGGEQYF.